The clone carrying this TCR beta chain occurred many times. The library targeted TCRbeta and was prepared with unique molecular identifiers. One entry per CDR3 protein, called by TCRdb with MiXCR from the PCR reads. The table includes 490,000 or so distinct CDR3 sequences, around an eighth detected once. This sample was included in a study of T-cell reconstitution after alpha-beta-depleted transplantation in children. This CDR3 contains 13 residues. Germline lookup yields CDR1 SGHTA and CDR2 FQGNSA. Trimming removed 2 bases from V and 9 bases from J, with 11 bases in between. J is TRBJ2-1 and V is TRBV7-2, with D hard to call. This clonotype was sampled from a human donor who donated a stem cell graft to a child with combined immunodeficiency. The sample was PBMCs from the stem cell graft donor, taken from the stem cell graft. CDR3 DNA: TGTGCCAGCAGCTTATCAGGTCGGGTTGAGCAGTTCTTC. Translated: CASSLSGRVEQFF.